A selection of T cell receptor beta chains follows, all from one sample in a study of cytomegalovirus exposure and HLA in healthy donors. Data came from immunoSEQ multiplex PCR; TCRdb stores just in-frame clones and leaves some out. The sample consists of 150,000 to 200,000 clones, about 90% of them appearing once. Sequencing used PBMCs. These TCRs come from a young woman in good health and CMV-seronegative. Both conserved end residues are part of each CDR3. Each record gives: J gene, V gene, clone size, D gene, CDR3 protein, CDR3 DNA. A D gene is named only where the DNA matches it firmly. The size field is filled for only some rows; it gives once, few, many or a size class.

TRBJ2-7	TRBV5-1	.	TRBD1	CASSSDRVYPYEQYF	TGCGCCAGCAGCTCCGACAGGGTTTACCCCTACGAGCAGTACTTC
TRBJ2-5	TRBV10-3	.	TRBD1	CAISRTGEETQYF	TGTGCCATCAGCAGGACAGGGGAAGAGACCCAGTACTTC
TRBJ2-1	TRBV7-9	.	TRBD1	CASSYRGRDEQFF	TGTGCCAGCAGCTACAGGGGAAGGGATGAGCAGTTCTTC
TRBJ2-7	TRBV28	few	.	CASSLGGRVDEQYF	TGTGCCAGCAGTTTAGGAGGGCGAGTCGACGAGCAGTACTTC
TRBJ2-7	TRBV7-2	.	TRBD1	CASSLNTGGVYEQYF	TGTGCCAGCAGCTTAAATACAGGGGGCGTCTACGAGCAGTACTTC
TRBJ2-1	TRBV6-1	.	.	CASSFQVYNEQFF	TGTGCCAGCAGTTTTCAGGTTTACAATGAGCAGTTCTTC
TRBJ2-5	TRBV7-2	.	TRBD2	CASSFSSGGAGETQYF	TGTGCCAGCAGCTTTTCTAGCGGGGGGGCCGGAGAGACCCAGTACTTC
TRBJ2-7	TRBV7-6	.	TRBD1	CASSLISTFGQGSRTSYEQYF	TGTGCCAGCAGTTTAATATCCACCTTTGGACAGGGGTCCCGGACATCCTACGAGCAGTACTTC
TRBJ1-5	TRBV5-6	.	.	CASSLWGWGTASQPQHF	TGTGCCAGCAGCTTGTGGGGTTGGGGCACAGCTTCCCAGCCCCAGCATTTT
TRBJ1-4	TRBV28	.	.	CASTELPNEKLFF	TGTGCCAGTACAGAATTACCTAATGAAAAACTGTTTTTT
TRBJ1-4	TRBV4-1	.	TRBD1	CASSQGQGIADDEKLFF	TGCGCCAGCAGCCAGGGACAGGGTATCGCGGATGATGAAAAACTGTTTTTT
TRBJ1-2	TRBV5-5	.	.	CASSLMVDGYTF	TGTGCCAGCAGCCTGATGGTGGATGGCTACACCTTC
TRBJ1-6	TRBV9	.	.	CASSVGPHNSPLHF	TGTGCCAGCAGCGTAGGGCCACATAATTCACCCCTCCACTTT
TRBJ2-3	TRBV6-5	.	TRBD2	CASRLAGAAPDTQYF	TGTGCCAGCAGGCTAGCGGGAGCGGCCCCAGATACGCAGTATTTT
TRBJ1-2	TRBV4-2	.	.	CASSQDRGGGFGYTF	TGTGCCAGCAGCCAAGACAGGGGAGGCGGTTTTGGCTACACCTTC